One T cell receptor beta chain is described in this entry. The antigen this receptor binds is unknown. The input lacks base qualities; no much larger clone sits a single base away. CDR1 and CDR2 are drawn from the germline V gene (reference sequence): LNHNV, YYDKDF. Unmatched junction bases come to 9, with V trimmed by 0 bases and J by 2 bases. The CDR3 sequence holds 17 residues, the cysteine and phenylalanine included. This entry keeps only the CDR3 DNA: 51 bases, framed from base 1. These data are taken from a study of chemoradiotherapy in HPV16-positive cancers (dated 2022 in TCRdb). Notes on the research overall: Candidate HPV-specific T-cell clones and common TCR motifs were defined through functional T-cell assays on cells from a couple of HPV16-positive patients. Whether T-cell immunity against the HPV oncoproteins E6 and E7 changes during chemoradiotherapy and whether survival is affected by this immunity were examined in the study. The candidate HPV-specific TCRs and motifs were then tracked in TCR repertoires from over 80 patients with HPV-related cancers.

Overall results and qualifications from the work: Improved recurrence-free survival in HPV16-positive patients was associated with expansion of HPV-responsive T cells during chemoradiotherapy. The functional definition of HPV-specific T cells was derived from only a couple of HPV16-positive patients, and the survival association was reported for HPV16-positive patients. Expansion of candidate HPV-specific clones and E7-related TCR motifs was observed in the tumor microenvironment during treatment, whereas no such expansion was observed for non-HPV-specific T cells.

Repertoires were sampled multiple times during chemoradiotherapy, which allowed clonal expansion in the tumor microenvironment to be followed. Library method: the immunoSEQ multiplex PCR assay. TCRdb provides this immuneACCESS table in a form limited to in-frame rearrangements. Some clones are lacking; in checked studies, under half of them reflect an unresolved V gene, and why the rest are absent is not known. Recorded for this sample are nearly 5,500 clones; around 85% of them occurred a single time. Around 9.7% of the sample comes from the top ten. The sample consisted of tumor tissue, taken from a patient who underwent chemoradiotherapy. The receptor's source is a human donor with HPV-associated anogenital cancer. The sequence links TRBV15 to TRBJ1-2, with TRBD1 identical over 7 junction bases. The DNA is TGTGCCACCAGCAGAGAAGCAGGGGGTCGACGAAACTATGGCTACACCTTC. This sequence encodes CATSREAGGRRNYGYTF.